Each of the 4 T cell receptor beta chains below was sequenced from the same sample in a study of OX40 agonist ivuxolimab in advanced cancers. The data were produced by immunoSEQ multiplex PCR, yet TCRdb's version contains in-frame clones alone and is incomplete. The table has around 60,000 clones, 85% to 90% seen once. Sample: CD4+ or CD8+ T cells sorted from blood, taken in a trial of the OX40 agonist ivuxolimab. The receptors here all came from an adult with an advanced solid tumor such as melanoma, head and neck, liver or kidney cancer.

The chain carries TRBV11-3 and TRBJ2-3; D assignment may be TRBD1 or TRBD2 (6 bases each). Deletions cut 5 bases from V and 6 bases from J, with 12 bases between. This CDR3 spans 13 amino acids. Germline assignment: CDR1 SGHNT and CDR2 YENEEA. Written as DNA, the CDR3 is TGTGCCAGCAGCCGGGGGCGGTGGGATACGCAGTATTTT. Residues: CASSRGRWDTQYF.

The CDR3 reads CASSVQLGDEQFF. In DNA, the CDR3 is TGTGCCAGCAGTGTCCAATTGGGGGATGAGCAGTTCTTC. The chain recombines TRBV25-1 with TRBJ2-1, with D perhaps given as TRBD1 or TRBD2 (5 bases each). Trimming removed 4 bases from V and 8 bases from J, with 12 bases in between. Germline assignment: CDR1 MGHDK and CDR2 SYGVNS. The CDR3 totals 13 residues.

This chain uses TRBV7-2 with TRBJ2-1; D tentatively reads TRBD1 or TRBD2 (5 bases each). The germline V gene has CDR1 SGHTA and CDR2 FQGNSA. V was trimmed by 6 bases and J by 5 bases, leaving 11 bases between them. The CDR3 is 13 residues long. The CDR3 sequence: CASRGVWDNEQFF. CDR3 DNA sequence: TGTGCCAGCAGGGGGGTCTGGGACAATGAGCAGTTCTTC.

The chain employs TRBV7-2 and TRBJ1-6; D is possibly TRBD1 (6 bases). The CDR3 is 13 amino acids. Trimming cost V 1 base and J 13 bases, with 11 bases left between them. Germline values: CDR1 SGHTA, CDR2 FQGNSA. The CDR3 nucleotides read TGTGCCAGCAGCTTAGGGGAGGGGGTCCCCCTCCACTTT. Translation: CASSLGEGVPLHF.